Sequencing of this T cell receptor (beta chain) was carried out in a study of response to subunit inactivated influenza vaccine. There are 15 residues in the CDR3. The junction had 2 bases not matched to a gene; V was cut back by 1 base and J by 3 bases. In this sample, this clonotype turned up many times. Its target is not known. One entry per CDR3 protein results from TCRdb running MiXCR on the RT-PCR reads. The table lists around 580,000 distinct CDR3 sequences, about 12% of them singletons. Study-wide findings and caveats: T cells newly recruited by each seasonal influenza vaccination are few, the authors suggested.

Source: PBMCs from blood, taken on the day of vaccination. V usage is TRBV12-3 or TRBV12-4 and J usage is TRBJ2-3; 9 bases align to TRBD1. The receptor was derived from a man aged 45-60 years who received an inactivated influenza vaccine. CDR3 coding DNA: TGTGCCAGCAGTTTAGGGACAGGGGTTACAGATACGCAGTATTTT. This gives the protein CASSLGTGVTDTQYF.